Presented here are 21 T cell receptor beta chains from one specimen sequenced in a study of T cells expressing NK-cell markers. TCRdb reanalyzed the 5' RACE reads and collapses them to one entry per CDR3 protein, without DNA. The specimen's table records 350,000 to 400,000 distinct CDR3 sequences. Sequencing was done on a sample of blood T cells: a sorted CD56 or NKG2C T cell subset, CD4+ or CD8+ T cells, or bulk PBMC T cells (not recorded which). The source is a woman in her forties or fifties in good health.

The chain joins TRBV5-1 to TRBJ2-1; the D call of TRBD2 rests on TCRdb alone, since no DNA is present to check it. Germline V gives CDR1 SGHRS, CDR2 YFSETQ. The CDR3 runs to 17 residues. CDR3 region: CASSGRVLAGNYNEQFF.

V usage is TRBV12-3 or TRBV12-4 and J usage is TRBJ2-1. This CDR3 contains 13 residues. CDR3 in amino acids: CASSLWVDNEQFF.

The J gene is TRBJ2-2, the V gene TRBV12-3 or TRBV12-4; the D call from TCRdb, TRBD2, cannot be confirmed without DNA. The CDR3 loop spans 16 amino acids. The CDR3 here is CASSPYSGRATGELFF.

V gene TRBV5-1 combines with J gene TRBJ2-7; there is no DNA to check the TCRdb D call of TRBD2. The CDR3 is made up of 19 amino acids. Germline V lookup: CDR1 SGHRS, CDR2 YFSETQ. This CDR3 is CASSLYPASGRFETYEQYF.

The chain uses TRBV20-1 and TRBJ2-1; TCRdb gives TRBD2 as the D gene, but with no DNA this cannot be confirmed. Germline CDR1 DFQATT, CDR2 SNEGSKA (reference sequence). The CDR3 runs to 17 residues. This chain's CDR3 is CSASWSSGLADYNEQFF.

The genes are TRBV20-1 and TRBJ2-7; TCRdb selects TRBD2, and the lack of DNA leaves this call unchecked. This CDR3 is built from 14 residues. CDR1 is DFQATT and CDR2 is SNEGSKA in the germline V gene (reference sequence). CDR3 in amino acids: CSVPTSGSSYEQYF.

The chain recombines TRBV7-9 with TRBJ2-2; TCRdb returns TRBD2, unconfirmable since there is no DNA. Germline V gene lookup returns CDR1 SEHNR and CDR2 FQNEAQ (reference sequence). CDR3 length: 14 residues. This CDR3 is CASSFLALGGELFF.

This rearrangement joins TRBV20-1 to TRBJ2-3; checking the TCRdb D call of TRBD2 is not possible without DNA. Germline V CDR1 and CDR2: DFQATT, SNEGSKA (reference sequence). There are 15 residues in the CDR3. The CDR3 loop is CSARDRWRGTDTQYF.

The chain employs TRBV12-5 and TRBJ1-6. The CDR3 totals 15 residues. Germline CDR1 is LGHNT and CDR2 is FRNRAP. The CDR3 is CASGLGAAQNSPLHF. The full variable domain, in which reference TRBV12-5 and TRBJ1-6 provide the parts outside the CDR3, is DARVTQTPRHKVTEMGQEVTMRCQPILGHNTVFWYRQTMMQGLELLAYFRNRAPLDDSGMPKDRFSAEMPDATLATLKIQPSEPRDSAVYFCASGLGAAQNSPLHFGNGTRLTVT.

The chain couples TRBV11-3 to TRBJ2-1; TCRdb names TRBD2, which stays unverified in the absence of DNA. This CDR3 has 15 residues. Germline CDR1 SGHNT, CDR2 YENEEA. The CDR3 sequence: CASSLGRLSYNEQFF.

This rearrangement joins TRBV5-1 to TRBJ2-1; the D call from TCRdb, TRBD1, cannot be confirmed without DNA. This CDR3 spans 14 amino acids. The V gene's germline CDR1 is SGHRS and CDR2 YFSETQ. The CDR3 reads CASSPATAYNEQFF. The variable domain in full, with the rest retrieved from reference TRBV5-1 and TRBJ2-1, is KAGVTQTPRYLIKTRGQQVTLSCSPISGHRSVSWYQQTPGQGLQFLFEYFSETQRNKGNFPGRFSGRQFSNSRSEMNVSTLELGDSALYLCASSPATAYNEQFFGPGTRLTVL.

The genes are TRBV5-1 and TRBJ2-2. CDR3 size: 13 residues. The germline gives CDR1 SGHRS, CDR2 YFSETQ. CDR3 amino acids: CASYNSNTGELFF.

The chain joins TRBV6-5 to TRBJ2-7; the D gene TCRdb calls, TRBD2, cannot be checked with no DNA. CDR3 length: 12 residues. The germline gives CDR1 MNHEY, CDR2 SVGAGI. CDR3 in amino acids: CASARQGYEQYF.

CDR3 protein: CASRDRNVYEQYF. The V gene is TRBV12-3 or TRBV12-4, the J gene TRBJ2-7; lacking DNA, the TRBD1 call made by TCRdb goes unchecked. The CDR3 sequence is 13 residues long.

The V and J genes are TRBV5-1 and TRBJ2-7; TCRdb designates TRBD1, a call that cannot be tested without DNA. Germline CDR1 SGHRS, CDR2 YFSETQ. The CDR3 length is 16 residues. This chain's CDR3 is CASSYNVDRNPYEQYF.

This sequence joins TRBV29-1 and TRBJ2-1; TCRdb proposes TRBD2, but this gene call is untestable without DNA. CDR1 and CDR2 from the germline V gene are SQVTM and ANQGSEA. There are 12 residues in the CDR3. The CDR3 loop is CIGTGGYNEQFF.

The CDR3 loop reads CASGGTGEEENTEAFF. The chain recombines TRBV7-9 with TRBJ1-1; lacking DNA, the TRBD1 call made by TCRdb goes unchecked. The germline V gene encodes CDR1 SEHNR and CDR2 FQNEAQ (reference sequence). CDR3 length: 16 amino acids.

The V call is TRBV6-1, the J call TRBJ1-1; checking the TCRdb D call of TRBD1 is not possible without DNA. Germline V CDR1 and CDR2: MNHNS, SASEGT. The CDR3 has 14 residues. The CDR3 loop is CASSEGTASKQAFF.

The chain's CDR3 is CSALGAGRSYNEQFF. V gene TRBV29-1 combines with J gene TRBJ2-1; TCRdb indicates TRBD2, and absent DNA this call remains unverified. The CDR3 sequence is 15 residues long. CDR1 is SQVTM and CDR2 is ANQGSEA in the germline V gene.

The chain combines TRBV20-1 with TRBJ1-1; TCRdb gives TRBD1 as the D gene, but with no DNA this cannot be confirmed. CDR3 length equals 14 residues. Germline values: CDR1 DFQATT, CDR2 SNEGSKA (reference sequence). The CDR3 is CSARVGTGGSEAFF.

This chain links TRBV29-1 with TRBJ2-7; TCRdb lists TRBD2, though no DNA is available to test this call. This CDR3 has 13 amino acids. CDR1 and CDR2 from the germline V gene are SQVTM and ANQGSEA. This CDR3 is CSASGLRINEQYF.